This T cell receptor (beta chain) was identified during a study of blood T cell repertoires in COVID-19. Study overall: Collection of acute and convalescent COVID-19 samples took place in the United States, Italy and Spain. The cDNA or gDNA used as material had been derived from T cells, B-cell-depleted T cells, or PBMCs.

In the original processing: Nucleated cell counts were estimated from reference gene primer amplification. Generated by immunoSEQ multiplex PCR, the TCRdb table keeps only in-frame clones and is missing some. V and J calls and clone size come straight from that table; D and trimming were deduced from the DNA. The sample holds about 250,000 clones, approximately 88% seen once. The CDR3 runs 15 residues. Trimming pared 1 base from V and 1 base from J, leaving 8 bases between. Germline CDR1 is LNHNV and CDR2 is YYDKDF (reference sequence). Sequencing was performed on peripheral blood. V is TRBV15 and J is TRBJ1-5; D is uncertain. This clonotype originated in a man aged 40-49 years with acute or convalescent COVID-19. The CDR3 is CATSRAHGSNQPQHF. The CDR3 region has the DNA TGTGCCACCAGCAGAGCCCACGGGAGCAATCAGCCCCAGCATTTT.